This T cell receptor beta chain emerged from a study of T cells after yellow fever vaccination. The study, taken as a whole, reports: Just a small share of clonotypes turned up in the CD4 compartment as well as the CD8 compartment.

This clonotype was counted at least ten times. The antigen is unknown. J lost 4 bases, V lost 2 bases, and 7 bases had no gene match. CDR1 is SGHVS and CDR2 is FNYEAQ in the germline V gene. This CDR3 is built from 15 residues. Template switching by 5'RACE produced TCR cDNA, adding a universal primer site and UMIs. One entry per CDR3 protein results from TCRdb running MiXCR on the 5' RACE reads. The sample holds some 320,000 distinct CDR3 sequences, 4.1% seen once. The sample consisted of PBMCs, taken 5 days after the yellow fever booster vaccination. The source is a man between 18 and 35 years old who received the YFV17D yellow fever vaccine. The chain employs TRBV7-6 and TRBJ2-7, with 8 bases matching TRBD2. The CDR3 bases are TGTGCCAGCAGCTTATCCGGCGGGGGGCAGTACGAGCAGTACTTC. Protein product: CASSLSGGGQYEQYF. Full variable domain (rest looked up from reference TRBV7-6 and TRBJ2-7): GAGVSQSPRYKVTKRGQDVALRCDPISGHVSLYWYRQALGQGPEFLTYFNYEAQQDKSGLPNDRFSAERPEGSISTLTIQRTEQRDSAMYRCASSLSGGGQYEQYFGPGTRLTVT.